Each of the 22 T cell receptor beta chains below was sequenced from the same sample in a study of T cell responses to AZD1222 COVID-19 vaccine. Produced via immunoSEQ multiplex PCR; TCRdb's table is partial and in-frame only. The repertoire has 100,000 to 150,000 clones, around 86% of them found once; the top ten carry 6.3%. The material was peripheral blood, obtained on day 0 of AZD1222 vaccination. These receptors were obtained from an adult in good health.

The chain combines TRBV6-5 with TRBJ1-2, with TRBD1 as a possible D gene (5 bases). CDR1 MNHEY and CDR2 SVGAGI come from the germline V gene. Trimming took 2 bases from V and 2 from J, leaving 12 bases between them. CDR3 length equals 15 residues. CDR3 nucleotide sequence: TGTGCCAGCAGTTACAGATACGGGACGAACTATGGCTACACCTTC. Its translation is CASSYRYGTNYGYTF.

V usage is TRBV11-2 and J usage is TRBJ2-5; D may be TRBD2 (6 bases). The germline V gene has CDR1 SGHAT and CDR2 FQNNGV. The CDR3 totals 15 residues. Trimming took off 5 bases at V and 4 bases at J, with 17 bases between the two ends. CDR3 coding DNA: TGTGCCAGCAGCCCCCCGCTCGGGGGTGGAGAGACCCAGTACTTC. Protein: CASSPPLGGGETQYF. Together with reference TRBV11-2 and TRBJ2-5, the CDR3 gives the full variable domain: EAGVAQSPRYKIIEKRQSVAFWCNPISGHATLYWYQQILGQGPKLLIQFQNNGVVDDSQLPKDRFSAERLKGVDSTLKIQPAKLEDSAVYLCASSPPLGGGETQYFGPGTRLLVL.

The chain links TRBV30 to TRBJ1-1, with D perhaps TRBD1 (5 bases). Germline V lookup: CDR1 GTSNPN, CDR2 SVGIG (reference sequence). V lost 8 bases, J lost 0 bases, and 10 bases lay in between. The CDR3 sequence is 12 residues long. CDR3 region: CAGGRVNTEAFF. DNA for the CDR3: TGTGCCGGGGGGAGGGTGAACACTGAAGCTTTCTTT.

This chain uses TRBV7-8 with TRBJ2-2; D may be TRBD2 (5 bases). Germline V gene sequence: CDR1 SGHVS, CDR2 FQNEAQ. The CDR3 has 14 residues. V was shortened by 3 bases and J by 4 bases, with 9 bases between the two germline ends. Here the CDR3 DNA reads TGTGCCAGCAGCTTTTTGAGGGTCACCGGGGAGCTGTTTTTT. Amino acids: CASSFLRVTGELFF.

In its sample, this clone was seen once. V is TRBV5-6 and J is TRBJ1-1; D possibly corresponds to TRBD1 (5 bases). CDR1 SGHDT and CDR2 YYEEEE come from the germline V gene. The CDR3 covers 15 residues. V lost 2 bases and J 2 bases, leaving 13 bases between the germline ends. CDR3 loop: CASSLGLRGNTEAFF. CDR3 sequence (DNA): TGTGCCAGCAGCTTAGGTCTGAGGGGTAACACTGAAGCTTTCTTT.

J is TRBJ1-6 and V is TRBV4-3; D is ambiguous. The CDR3 runs to 16 residues. The germline gives CDR1 LGHNA, CDR2 YSLEER. With 0 bases removed from V and 1 base from J, the gap between germline ends came to 7 bases. The CDR3 is CASSQDPMSYNSPLHF. In nucleotides, the CDR3 is TGCGCCAGCAGCCAAGATCCCATGTCCTATAATTCACCCCTCCACTTT.

The chain joins TRBV13 to TRBJ2-7; 9 bases match TRBD1. The trim removed 4 bases at V and 6 bases at J, leaving 10 bases unmatched. The CDR3 is made up of 15 amino acids. CDR1 is PRHDT, CDR2 FYEKMQ, per germline (reference sequence). CDR3: CASSSLGQGKIEQYF. In DNA, the CDR3 is TGTGCCAGCAGCTCCCTCGGACAGGGGAAGATCGAGCAGTACTTC.

The chain uses TRBV18 and TRBJ1-2; 8 bases map to TRBD1. The CDR3 is 15 residues long. Germline CDR1 KGHSH, CDR2 LQKENI. J gave up 5 bases and V 3 bases, and 8 bases lay outside the gene matches. This chain's CDR3 is CASSPDGTGRYGYTF. For the CDR3, the DNA is TGTGCCAGCTCACCGGACGGGACAGGAAGATATGGCTACACCTTC.

Only one count was recorded for this clone. The J gene is TRBJ2-5, the V gene TRBV5-8; D is undetermined. The germline V and J ends were trimmed by 7 bases and 2 bases, with 15 bases remaining between them. The CDR3 runs 14 residues. Per the germline V gene, CDR1 is SGHTS and CDR2 is YDEGEE. The CDR3 reads CASLWVQTQETQYF. The CDR3 DNA is TGTGCCAGCCTATGGGTGCAAACGCAAGAGACCCAGTACTTC.

The chain has TRBV30 and TRBJ2-6; D not resolved. Germline CDR1 reads GTSNPN; CDR2 reads SVGIG (reference sequence). This CDR3 is built from 13 residues. Trimming pared 0 bases from V and 4 bases from J, leaving 4 bases between. As DNA, the CDR3 is TGTGCCTGGAGTGTAGGCGGGGCCAACGTCCTGACTTTC. Translated, it gives CAWSVGGANVLTF.

The chain joins TRBV18 to TRBJ1-4; 9 bases line up with TRBD1. Germline CDR1 is KGHSH and CDR2 is LQKENI. J was trimmed by 8 bases and V by 5 bases; bases with no gene match: 9. CDR3 size: 15 residues. In DNA, the CDR3 is TGTGCCAGCTCATCGGGACAGGGAGGAGACGAAAAACTGTTTTTT. Its translation is CASSSGQGGDEKLFF.

J is TRBJ1-1 and V is TRBV29-1; D possibly corresponds to TRBD1 (5 bases). In germline, CDR1 is SQVTM, CDR2 ANQGSEA. CDR3 size: 12 residues. V shed 4 bases and J shed 6 bases, with 12 bases lying between them. CDR3 amino acids: CSVVRAGAEAFF. CDR3 coding DNA: TGCAGCGTTGTACGGGCGGGGGCTGAAGCTTTCTTT.

The chain combines TRBV7-2 with TRBJ1-2, with D tentatively TRBD1 (6 bases). Trimming removed 2 bases at V and 3 bases at J, with 19 bases between. From germline, CDR1 is SGHTA and CDR2 FQGNSA. This CDR3 is 17 amino acids long. CDR3 residues: CASSLRPGQELYYGYTF. The CDR3 DNA reads as TGTGCCAGCAGCTTACGGCCGGGACAAGAATTATACTATGGCTACACCTTC.

V gene TRBV6-1 combines with J gene TRBJ1-1; D unresolved. Germline V gene data show CDR1 as MNHNS and CDR2 as SASEGT. Trimming removed 3 bases at V and 4 bases at J, with 15 bases between. The CDR3 has 15 amino acids. CDR3 sequence reads: CASSDMGFESTEAFF. As DNA, the CDR3 is TGTGCCAGCAGTGATATGGGATTTGAGAGCACTGAAGCTTTCTTT.

This chain connects TRBV5-1 to TRBJ2-5; TRBD1 agrees at 9 bases. The CDR3 is made up of 13 amino acids. Germline V gives CDR1 SGHRS, CDR2 YFSETQ. The ends lost 5 bases at V and 5 bases at J; junction bases unmatched: 4. CDR3 in amino acids: CASRYRGRETQYF. In DNA form, the CDR3 reads TGCGCCAGCAGGTACAGGGGGCGGGAGACCCAGTACTTC.

The chain employs TRBV18 and TRBJ2-7, with unresolved D. The CDR3 totals 14 residues. The germline V gene encodes CDR1 KGHSH and CDR2 LQKENI. V was trimmed by 4 bases and J by 0 bases, leaving 10 bases between them. The CDR3 DNA sequence: TGTGCCAGCTCACTTGGGCGCAACTCCTACGAGCAGTACTTC. The encoded protein is CASSLGRNSYEQYF. Combining the CDR3 with reference TRBV18 and TRBJ2-7 gives the whole variable domain NAGVMQNPRHLVRRRGQEARLRCSPMKGHSHVYWYRQLPEEGLKFMVYLQKENIIDESGMPKERFSAEFPKEGPSILRIQQVVRGDSAAYFCASSLGRNSYEQYFGPGTRLTVT.

The genes are TRBV2 and TRBJ2-1, with 7 bases identical to TRBD2. CDR3 size: 15 residues. CDR1 is SNHLY, CDR2 FYNNEI, per germline. Trimming took 9 bases from V and 7 from J; bases not matched to a gene: 15. The CDR3 region has the DNA TGTGCCAGTTGTCGTCAAGCGGGGCCTTGGAATGAGCAGTTCTTC. Protein product: CASCRQAGPWNEQFF.

The chain is built from TRBV7-6 and TRBJ1-1; the D gene is possibly TRBD1 (6 bases). The ends were cut back, 1 base at V and 0 bases at J, with 9 bases in the middle. Germline V gives CDR1 SGHVS, CDR2 FNYEAQ. There are 15 residues in the CDR3. The CDR3 DNA reads TGTGCCAGCAGCTTAGAGGGGGGCTTGAACACTGAAGCTTTCTTT. Protein: CASSLEGGLNTEAFF.

The chain carries TRBV9 and TRBJ2-5; D may be TRBD2 (7 bases). Germline V gives CDR1 SGDLS, CDR2 YYNGEE. The germline V and J ends were trimmed by 0 bases and 2 bases, with 14 bases remaining between them. The CDR3 loop spans 16 amino acids. The CDR3 coding sequence is TGTGCCAGCAGCGTAGGTATGGGGGGGCGTCAAGAGACCCAGTACTTC. It encodes CASSVGMGGRQETQYF.

This clone was picked up one time. This chain joins TRBV7-2 and TRBJ1-1, with D possibly matching TRBD1 (5 bases). V lost 8 bases, J lost 2 bases, and 12 bases lay in between. In germline, CDR1 is SGHTA, CDR2 FQGNSA. The CDR3 is 13 amino acids. The CDR3 region is CASGWGFNTEAFF. In DNA form, the CDR3 reads TGTGCCAGCGGTTGGGGGTTTAACACTGAAGCTTTCTTT. The complete variable domain, with remaining parts taken from reference TRBV7-2 and TRBJ1-1, reads GAGVSQSPSNKVTEKGKDVELRCDPISGHTALYWYRQSLGQGLEFLIYFQGNSAPDKSGLPSDRFSAERTGGSVSTLTIQRTQQEDSAVYLCASGWGFNTEAFFGQGTRLTVV.

The chain combines TRBV2 with TRBJ1-1, with 9 bases fitting TRBD1. V trimming: 3 bases; J trimming: 1 base; junction bases outside the gene matches: 9. Per germline, CDR1 SNHLY and CDR2 FYNNEI. There are 17 residues in the CDR3. The DNA for the CDR3 is TGTGCCAGCAGTGATGGGGGGGACAGGGTAGGGAACACTGAAGCTTTCTTT. Translating it yields CASSDGGDRVGNTEAFF.

This clone was seen once. The chain recombines TRBV10-3 with TRBJ2-5, with a tentative D call TRBD2 (7 bases). The germline V gene has CDR1 ENHRY and CDR2 SYGVKD. V dropped 0 bases and J dropped 5 bases, with 13 bases sitting between them. This CDR3 is 15 amino acids long. The CDR3 reads CAISESKGGSETQYF. The CDR3 DNA follows: TGTGCCATCAGTGAGTCGAAGGGGGGGTCGGAGACCCAGTACTTC.